This T cell receptor beta chain comes out of a study of shared clonotypes between healthy human individuals. Study-wide results and limits: Sequencing of the sorted subsets was shown by rarefaction to be incomplete despite large depth.

In regard to this clone: Its specificity is not known.

The CDR3 spans 15 residues. Trimming at V came to 3 bases and at J to 4 bases, leaving 9 bases not matched to a gene. CDR1 and CDR2 from the germline V gene are KGHSH and LQKENI. Produced via immunoSEQ multiplex PCR; TCRdb's table is partial and in-frame only. Here the sample spans nearly 1,000,000 clones, 76% being singletons. V and J are TRBV18 and TRBJ2-7, with 7 nucleotides matching TRBD2. The sequence came from a man between 18 and 29 years old in good health. Sequencing was carried out using memory CD4+ T cells sorted from blood. Documented subset: CD45RA-negative fraction. In DNA form, the CDR3 reads TGTGCCAGCTCACCTTACGGCGGGAGTCTATACGAGCAGTACTTC. This sequence encodes CASSPYGGSLYEQYF.